One and the same sample provided the 20 T cell receptor beta chains below, sequenced in a study of CD8+CD57+ T cells in acquired aplastic anemia. Genomic DNA, serving as template, underwent TCR beta VDJ and CDR3 profiling. MiXCR, run by TCRdb on the reads, gives a single entry per CDR3 protein. The sample holds hundreds of thousands of distinct CDR3 sequences, just under 70% seen once. The sequenced sample was sorted CD4+, CD8+, or CD8+CD57+ T cells (not recorded which) from PBMCs. The receptors originated from a human donor in good health, serving as a control.

This clonotype has a count of ten or more. The V and J genes are TRBV2 and TRBJ1-2; no reliable D call. The CDR3 consists of 15 residues. The germline CDR1 and CDR2 sequences are SNHLY and FYNNEI. V dropped 1 base and J dropped 0 bases, with 9 bases sitting between them. The CDR3 DNA sequence: TGTGCCAGCAGTGAAGACAGTCGCTCTAACTATGGCTACACCTTC. Encoded protein: CASSEDSRSNYGYTF.

Ten or more counts support this clonotype. The chain has TRBV19 and TRBJ1-6; 8 positions agree with TRBD1. Germline values: CDR1 LNHDA, CDR2 SQIVND (reference sequence). The CDR3 is made up of 19 amino acids. V trimming: 3 bases; J trimming: 4 bases; junction bases outside the gene matches: 14. CDR3 protein: CASSILPSVGQDYNSPLHF. In DNA form, the CDR3 reads TGTGCCAGTAGTATCCTCCCCAGCGTGGGACAGGATTATAATTCACCCCTCCACTTT.

V usage is TRBV4-3 and J usage is TRBJ1-2, with 10 bases matching TRBD1. Per the germline V gene, CDR1 is LGHNA and CDR2 is YSLEER. This CDR3 comprises 14 residues. The CDR3 nucleotides are TGCACCATCAGGACAGGGGGTTTTAGCTATGGCTACACCTTC. Translating gives CTIRTGGFSYGYTF.

This clonotype showed up many times. This chain joins TRBV7-2 and TRBJ1-5, with D possibly TRBD1 on 5 matching bases. V was clipped by 5 bases and J by 7 bases, with 15 bases between them. Germline V gives CDR1 SGHTA, CDR2 FQGNSA. CDR3 length: 14 residues. CDR3 amino acids: CASSPRVGEQPQHF. The DNA of the CDR3 is TGTGCCAGCAGCCCCCGCGTGGGGGAGCAGCCCCAGCATTTT. Supplemented by reference TRBV7-2 and TRBJ1-5, the full variable domain reads GAGVSQSPSNKVTEKGKDVELRCDPISGHTALYWYRQSLGQGLEFLIYFQGNSAPDKSGLPSDRFSAERTGGSVSTLTIQRTQQEDSAVYLCASSPRVGEQPQHFGDGTRLSIL.

This clonotype turned up a few times. This may be a read error, as it is one base from a much larger clone. The CDR3 does not close with the conserved phenylalanine or tryptophan, likely indicating a read error. The chain uses TRBV4-3 and TRBJ2-3; D is unresolved. Trimming stripped 0 bases from V and 0 bases from J, with 7 bases between. The germline V gene has CDR1 LGHNA and CDR2 YSLEER. The length of the CDR3 is 15 residues. CDR3 bases: TGCGCCAGCAGCCAAGACAGGCCTAGCACAGATACGCAGTATTCT. Encoded protein: CASSQDRPSTDTQYS.

This clonotype was counted once. The chain employs TRBV7-2 and TRBJ2-7; TRBD2 matches 11 bases. After removal of 0 bases from V and 2 bases from J, the junction contained 6 bases not matched to a gene. Germline loops: CDR1 SGHTA, CDR2 FQGNSA. This CDR3 contains 17 residues. The CDR3 region has the DNA TGTGCCAGCAGCTTAGCCGCTAGCGGGGGGCCCGCCTACGAGCAGTACTTC. Translation: CASSLAASGGPAYEQYF.

The CDR3 DNA sequence: TGCAGTGCTAGGGGTAGCAGCCCGTTTGGGGAGCAGTACTTC. Protein: CSARGSSPFGEQYF. The gene calls are TRBV20-1 and TRBJ2-7; D call uncertain. This CDR3 is built from 14 residues. Trimming took off 3 bases at V and 7 bases at J, with 19 bases between the two ends. Germline CDR1 DFQATT, CDR2 SNEGSKA (reference sequence).

This clonotype came up a few times. The chain joins TRBV19 to TRBJ2-3; 7 nucleotides match TRBD1. Germline trimming cut 7 bases from V and 1 base from J; bases unmatched to any gene: 5. The CDR3 length is 14 residues. CDR1 LNHDA and CDR2 SQIVND come from the germline V gene (reference sequence). CDR3 nucleotides: TGTGCCAGTACTTCCGGACAGGGCACAGATACGCAGTATTTT. This sequence encodes CASTSGQGTDTQYF.

V and J are TRBV7-2 and TRBJ2-1; tentative D call: TRBD1 (6 bases). Germline-derived CDR1 and CDR2 are SGHTA and FQGNSA. CDR3 length: 17 amino acids. The V and J ends lost 5 bases and 10 bases respectively, with 27 bases between them. The CDR3, as DNA: TGTGCCAGCAGCGTAATTTCTGGGGGCACGGAGGACACCGAGCAGTTCTTC. Translating it yields CASSVISGGTEDTEQFF.

Points on this clonotype: One end of the junction is discordant with germline, which a read error may explain. J is TRBJ1-5 and V is TRBV7-3, with D unclear. Germline CDR1 and CDR2: SGHTA and FQGTGA. This CDR3 is 15 amino acids long. The chain's CDR3 is CASSLAGVSHHPQHF. The DNA of the CDR3 is TGTGCCAGCAGCTTAGCTGGGGTTTCACATCACCCCCAGCATTTT.

This chain joins TRBV7-2 and TRBJ2-3; D unclear. There are 15 residues in the CDR3. Germline CDR1 reads SGHTA; CDR2 reads FQGNSA. V lost 0 bases to trimming and J lost 15 bases, with 22 bases between them. The CDR3 DNA follows: TGTGCCAGCAGCTTAGCGCGGTGTTCCCTCTACGGGCAATATTTT. This sequence encodes CASSLARCSLYGQYF.

This clonotype appeared once. The chain carries TRBV5-6 and TRBJ2-7; TRBD2 matches 11 bases. CDR1 and CDR2 from the germline V gene are SGHDT and YYEEEE. Losses at the gene ends were 2 bases for V and 1 base for J; bases not matched to a gene: 11. This CDR3 is 18 amino acids long. The DNA of the CDR3 is TGTGCCAGCAGCTTCGGATTGGCAGGGACTAGCGGATCCTACGAGCAGTACTTC. It is translated as CASSFGLAGTSGSYEQYF.

About this clonotype: One end of the junction fails to match germline, which may point to a read error. The V gene is TRBV9, the J gene TRBJ1-6, with unresolved D. The V gene's germline CDR1 is SGDLS and CDR2 YYNGEE. The CDR3 spans 13 residues. The CDR3 coding sequence is TGCGCCAGCAGCGTGCGACGGGATTACGAGCAGTACTTT. Protein product: CASSVRRDYEQYF.

As to this clonotype: One junction end does not reproduce the germline sequence, and a read error may be involved. The rearrangement links TRBV7-8 to TRBJ1-3; no reliable D call. The CDR3 extends over 15 amino acids. CDR1 SGHVS and CDR2 FQNEAQ come from the germline V gene. Here the CDR3 DNA reads TGTGCCAGTAGTATAGACCGCGAAATCGGAAACCCCATATATTTT. Amino acid sequence: CASSIDREIGNPIYF.

This clonotype occurred a few times. This chain joins TRBV7-9 and TRBJ2-1; unclear D gene. The V end lost 4 bases, the J end lost 7 bases, and 14 bases lay between the germline ends. Germline V gene data show CDR1 as SEHNR and CDR2 as FQNEAQ (reference sequence). The CDR3 is made up of 14 amino acids. The CDR3 sequence: CASSYSRSLNEQFF. The CDR3 nucleotides read TGTGCCAGCAGCTATAGCCGCAGTCTAAATGAGCAGTTCTTC.

The chain recombines TRBV2 with TRBJ2-7; a weak D match, TRBD1 (6 bases). The DNA end is a closer match to TRBJ1-5, so the J assignment may be wrong. The CDR3 is 15 residues long. From germline, CDR1 is SNHLY and CDR2 FYNNEI. This chain's CDR3 is CASRVGGHSNVAQHF. For the CDR3, the DNA is TGTGCCAGCAGGGTGGGGGGCCACAGCAATGTGGCCCAGCATTTT.

The chain links TRBV7-9 to TRBJ2-7; the D is unclear. The V end lost 9 bases, the J end lost 2 bases, and 17 bases lay between the germline ends. From germline, CDR1 is SEHNR and CDR2 FQNEAQ (reference sequence). The CDR3 contains 14 residues. Here the CDR3 reads CASSPSDLAYEQYF. The DNA for the CDR3 is TGTGCCAGTAGTCCCAGCGACCTAGCCTACGAGCAGTACTTC.

This clonotype was counted ten times or more. The CDR3 here is CASSERGGGARDTQYF. DNA of the CDR3: TGTGCCAGCAGCGAGCGAGGCGGGGGGGCCCGTGATACGCAGTATTTT. The chain joins TRBV9 to TRBJ2-3, with 9 bases fitting TRBD2. V lost 3 bases, J lost 6 bases, and 11 bases stayed unmatched. Germline CDR1 reads SGDLS; CDR2 reads YYNGEE. The CDR3 length is 16 residues.

Worth noting for this clonotype: Germline and junction disagree at one end, which may indicate a read error. The CDR3 sequence: CASSLARVRTEAF. In nucleotides, the CDR3 is TGTGCCAGCAGCTTAGCGAGGGTTAGGACTGAAGCTTTC. The chain carries TRBV7-6 and TRBJ2-6, with a possible D match to TRBD2 (5 bases). Germline V gene sequence: CDR1 SGHVS, CDR2 FNYEAQ. The length of the CDR3 is 13 residues.

V and J are TRBV29-1 and TRBJ2-7; tentatively, D is TRBD2 (6 bases). Germline V gene lookup returns CDR1 SQVTM and CDR2 ANQGSEA. Trimming took 4 bases from V and 5 from J, leaving 9 bases between them. The CDR3 is 11 amino acids. CDR3 sequence (DNA): TGCAGCGTTGCCAGGGAGGACGAGCAGTACTTC. Encoded protein: CSVAREDEQYF.